This T cell receptor (beta chain) was sequenced in a study of blood T cell repertoires in COVID-19. Across the study: COVID-19 samples from acute and convalescent phases originated in the United States, Italy and Spain.

This CDR3 has 14 residues. V lost 4 bases to trimming and J lost 2 bases; unmatched junction nucleotides: 4. The germline V gene has CDR1 SGHRS and CDR2 YFSETQ. Per the original methods: Amplification from reference gene primers served as the basis for estimated nucleated cell counts. Generated by immunoSEQ multiplex PCR, the TCRdb table keeps only in-frame clones and is missing some. V, J and clone size are taken as reported in that table, and D and trimming were inferred from the DNA itself. The table lists a few hundred thousand clones, over 75% of them singletons, with about 1% in the top ten. Cohort assignment relied on participant-reported clinical history.

The sequence derives from a man younger than 35 who had recovered from COVID-19. Sequenced sample: PBMCs or T cells enriched from blood (not recorded which). The chain is built from TRBV5-1 and TRBJ2-7; 9 nucleotides line up with TRBD1. The CDR3 loop reads CASSGGTGTYEQYF. CDR3 nucleotide sequence: TGCGCCAGCAGCGGGGGGACAGGGACCTACGAGCAGTACTTC.